This TCR beta chain is from a study of T cell responses to AZD1222 COVID-19 vaccine. Overall study findings and caveats: Per reports, nearly half of all spike-specific TCRs target regions that are unmutated in variants.

Concerning this clone itself: Its antigen is undetermined.

Method: immunoSEQ multiplex PCR; TCRdb's copy keeps in-frame clones and lacks some. In the table there are roughly 190,000 clones, more than 90% of which are singletons. Per germline, CDR1 SNHLY and CDR2 FYNNEI. V lost 3 bases, J lost 2 bases, and 11 bases lay in between. The CDR3 is made up of 14 amino acids. This material consisted of peripheral blood, taken 28 days after the second dose of the MenACWY control vaccine. J is TRBJ2-7 and V is TRBV2; possible D gene TRBD1, 5 bases. The sequence came from an adult who received the MenACWY meningococcal vaccine as a control. As DNA, the CDR3 is TGTGCCAGCAGTGAGCAGGGAAGGCCCTACGAGCAGTACTTC. Encoded protein: CASSEQGRPYEQYF.